This section outlines one TCR beta chain sequence together with its context. The data are from a study of identifying expanded T cells in peripheral blood. V shed 2 bases and J 3 bases; nucleotides not matched to a gene: 8. The V gene's germline CDR1 is ENHRY and CDR2 SYGVKD. The CDR3 sequence is 16 residues long. Measured with immunoSEQ multiplex PCR; TCRdb has only the in-frame clones, and not every one. This repertoire shows tens of thousands of clones, around 89% found once; its top ten account for around 20%. The sequenced material came from blood. The receptor's source is a person aged 18-70 years in good health. V gene TRBV10-3 combines with J gene TRBJ1-2; TRBD1 matches at 8 bases. The CDR3 nucleotides are TGTGCCATCAGTGAGGGCCCAGGGGGCTTTGACTATGGCTACACCTTC. Translation gives CAISEGPGGFDYGYTF.